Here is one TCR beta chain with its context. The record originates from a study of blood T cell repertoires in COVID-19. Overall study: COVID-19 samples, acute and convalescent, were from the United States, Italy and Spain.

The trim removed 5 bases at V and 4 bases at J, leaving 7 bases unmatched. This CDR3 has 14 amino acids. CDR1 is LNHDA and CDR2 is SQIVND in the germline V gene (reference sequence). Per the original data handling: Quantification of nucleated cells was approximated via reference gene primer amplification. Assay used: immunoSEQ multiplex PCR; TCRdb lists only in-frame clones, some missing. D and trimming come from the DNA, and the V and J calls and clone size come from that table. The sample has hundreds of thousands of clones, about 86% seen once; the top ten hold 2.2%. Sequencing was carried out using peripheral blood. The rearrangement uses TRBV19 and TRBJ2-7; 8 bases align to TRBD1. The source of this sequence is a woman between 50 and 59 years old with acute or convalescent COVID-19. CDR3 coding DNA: TGTGCCAGTAGTCCGCGGACAGGGTGGTACGAGCAGTACTTC. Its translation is CASSPRTGWYEQYF.